The 9 T cell receptor beta chains in this list originate from one sample, sequenced in a study of blood T cell repertoires in COVID-19. Profiling relied on immunoSEQ multiplex PCR, and the TCRdb table lists in-frame clones only, not all of them. The sample has about 170,000 clones, 89% seen once. The sample taken for sequencing was PBMCs or T cells enriched from blood (not recorded which). The origin of the receptors is a woman aged 18-29 years who had recovered from COVID-19.

The CDR3 region has the DNA TGCGCCAGCAGTGAGCAGCGGGAGGGCCCTGAGCAGTTCTTC. This codes for CASSEQREGPEQFF. The chain carries TRBV10-2 and TRBJ2-1, with TRBD2 matching 10 bases. The V gene's germline CDR1 is WSHSY and CDR2 SAAADI. J lost 9 bases, V lost 2 bases, and 4 bases had no gene match. The CDR3 covers 14 residues.

The chain combines TRBV19 with TRBJ2-1; 7 bases match TRBD1. The length of the CDR3 is 16 residues. Losses at the gene ends were 2 bases for V and 9 bases for J; bases not matched to a gene: 13. Germline CDR1 and CDR2: LNHDA and SQIVND (reference sequence). The CDR3 protein is CASSIFSVAGGGEQFF. The CDR3 bases are TGTGCCAGTAGTATATTCTCTGTGGCAGGGGGTGGTGAGCAGTTCTTC.

The chain couples TRBV9 to TRBJ2-1; 7 bases agree with TRBD2. V was pared by 0 bases and J by 4 bases, with 4 bases of the junction left unmatched. Germline CDR1 and CDR2: SGDLS and YYNGEE. The CDR3 length is 15 residues. The CDR3 is CASSVVSSGYNEQFF. The CDR3 bases are TGTGCCAGCAGCGTAGTGTCTAGCGGATACAATGAGCAGTTCTTC.

The rearrangement uses TRBV5-4 and TRBJ2-5; 9 positions agree with TRBD2. V was pared by 4 bases and J by 5 bases, with 15 bases of the junction left unmatched. Germline-derived CDR1 and CDR2 are SGHNT and YYREEE (reference sequence). This CDR3 comprises 17 residues. CDR3: CASSLGAGGLGYETQYF. The CDR3 nucleotides are TGTGCCAGCAGCCTGGGTGCGGGAGGGCTCGGTTATGAGACCCAGTACTTC.

The V call is TRBV18, the J call TRBJ2-3; 8 bases align to TRBD2. The germline V gene encodes CDR1 KGHSH and CDR2 LQKENI. Losses at the gene ends were 2 bases for V and 5 bases for J; bases not matched to a gene: 6. This CDR3 is built from 15 residues. The DNA of the CDR3 is TGTGCCAGCTCACCAATAGCGGGAAAGGGAGATACGCAGTATTTT. Its protein product is CASSPIAGKGDTQYF.

The chain carries TRBV6-5 and TRBJ2-7, with TRBD2 matching 7 bases. Germline CDR1 and CDR2: MNHEY and SVGAGI. The V segment lost 5 bases and the J segment 3 bases; nucleotides outside the gene matches: 10. The CDR3 has 15 residues. CDR3: CASSLLADTNYEQYF. In DNA, the CDR3 is TGTGCCAGCAGTCTTCTAGCGGATACCAACTACGAGCAGTACTTC.

The chain employs TRBV5-1 and TRBJ2-7; 9 bases agree with TRBD1. Germline lookup yields CDR1 SGHRS and CDR2 YFSETQ. This CDR3 region has 14 residues. J lost 4 bases, V lost 7 bases, and 9 bases had no gene match. The CDR3 reads CASRPGTGLYEQYF. CDR3 coding DNA: TGCGCCAGCCGACCCGGGACAGGGCTTTACGAGCAGTACTTC. The full variable domain, completed using reference TRBV5-1 and TRBJ2-7, is KAGVTQTPRYLIKTRGQQVTLSCSPISGHRSVSWYQQTPGQGLQFLFEYFSETQRNKGNFPGRFSGRQFSNSRSEMNVSTLELGDSALYLCASRPGTGLYEQYFGPGTRLTVT.

The chain recombines TRBV2 with TRBJ2-5; 8 positions match TRBD2. Germline loops: CDR1 SNHLY, CDR2 FYNNEI. Trimming cost V 4 bases and J 7 bases; bases outside gene matches: 8. The CDR3 runs 14 residues. The chain's CDR3 is CASSASGRSVTQYF. As DNA, the CDR3 is TGTGCCAGCAGTGCGAGCGGGAGAAGCGTGACCCAGTACTTC.

The chain carries TRBV6-2 or TRBV6-3 and TRBJ1-5; the D gene is possibly TRBD1 (6 bases). Germline V gene lookup returns CDR1 MNHEY and CDR2 SVGEGT. The germline V and J ends were trimmed by 2 bases and 7 bases, with 9 bases remaining between them. The CDR3 runs 13 residues. CDR3: CASSYVQGQPQHF. The CDR3, as DNA: TGTGCCAGCAGTTACGTACAGGGCCAGCCCCAGCATTTT.